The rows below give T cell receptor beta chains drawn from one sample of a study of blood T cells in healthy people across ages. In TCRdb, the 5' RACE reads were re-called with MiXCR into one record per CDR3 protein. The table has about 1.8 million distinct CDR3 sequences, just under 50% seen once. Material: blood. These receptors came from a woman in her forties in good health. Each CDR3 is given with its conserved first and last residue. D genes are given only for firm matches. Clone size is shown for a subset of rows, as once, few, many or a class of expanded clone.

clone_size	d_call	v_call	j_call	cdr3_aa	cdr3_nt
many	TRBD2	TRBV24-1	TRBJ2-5	CATSESSGEFQYF	TGTGCCACCAGTGAGTCTAGCGGGGAGTTCCAGTACTTC
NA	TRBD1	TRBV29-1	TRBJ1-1	CSGTGATEAFF	TGCAGCGGGACAGGGGCCACTGAAGCTTTCTTT
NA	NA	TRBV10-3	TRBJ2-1	CAISSSYNEQFF	TGTGCCATCAGTAGCTCCTACAATGAGCAGTTCTTC
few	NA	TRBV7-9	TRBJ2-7	CASSARGARSYEQYF	TGTGCCAGCAGCGCCAGGGGGGCTAGGAGCTACGAGCAGTACTTC
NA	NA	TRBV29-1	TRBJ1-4	CSVARGLTGSGEKLFF	TGCAGCGTTGCCCGCGGCTTGACGGGGTCGGGTGAAAAACTGTTTTTT
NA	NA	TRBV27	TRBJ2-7	CASSFKGDVYEQYF	TGTGCCAGCAGTTTCAAAGGGGACGTCTACGAGCAGTACTTC
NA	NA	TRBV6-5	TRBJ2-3	CASSSSHGLSGDTQYF	TGTGCCAGCAGTTCCTCCCATGGACTGTCCGGAGATACGCAGTATTTT
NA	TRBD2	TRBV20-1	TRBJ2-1	CSANLAGGRGQFF	TGCAGTGCTAATCTGGCGGGGGGGAGGGGGCAGTTCTTC
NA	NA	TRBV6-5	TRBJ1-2	CASCKGGKRDGYTF	TGTGCCAGCTGCAAAGGGGGAAAAAGGGATGGCTACACCTTC
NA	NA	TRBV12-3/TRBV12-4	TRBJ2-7	CASSAADKSYEQYF	TGTGCCAGCAGCGCCGCGGACAAATCATACGAGCAGTACTTC
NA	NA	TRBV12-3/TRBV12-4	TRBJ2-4	CASSVWQDENIQYF	TGTGCCAGCAGTGTTTGGCAGGACGAAAACATTCAGTACTTC
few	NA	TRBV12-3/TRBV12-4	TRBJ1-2	CASSPRETWDYGYTF	TGTGCCAGCAGTCCGCGGGAAACCTGGGACTATGGCTACACCTTC
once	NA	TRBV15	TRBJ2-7	CATSGGGLSSYEQYF	TGTGCCACCAGCGGCGGAGGGTTGAGCTCCTACGAGCAGTACTTC
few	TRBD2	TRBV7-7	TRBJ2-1	CASSGGGTSYEQFF	TGTGCTAGCAGCGGAGGGGGGACTAGCTATGAGCAGTTCTTC
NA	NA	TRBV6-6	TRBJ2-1	CASNKFRGGDNEQFF	TGTGCCAGCAATAAATTCCGGGGCGGGGACAATGAGCAGTTCTTC
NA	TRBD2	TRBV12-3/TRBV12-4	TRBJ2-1	CASSSHGLAGDSSYNEQFF	TGTGCCAGCAGTTCCCACGGACTAGCGGGGGATAGCTCCTACAATGAGCAGTTCTTC
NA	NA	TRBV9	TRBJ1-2	CASSGVTTGGYTF	TGTGCCAGCAGCGGAGTAACGACGGGAGGCTACACCTTC
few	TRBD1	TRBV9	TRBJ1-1	CASSLTQGAGTEAFF	TGTGCCAGCAGCTTAACTCAGGGGGCTGGAACTGAAGCTTTCTTT
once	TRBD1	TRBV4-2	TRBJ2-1	CASSRYTGDGSYNEQFF	TGTGCCAGCAGCCGATACACAGGGGATGGTTCCTACAATGAGCAGTTCTTC
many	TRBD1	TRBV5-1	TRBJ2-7	CASKAATGYEQYF	TGCGCCAGCAAAGCAGCGACAGGGTACGAGCAGTACTTC
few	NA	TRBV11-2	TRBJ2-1	CASSPGGRGEQFF	TGTGCCAGCAGCCCCGGGGGGCGAGGTGAGCAGTTCTTC
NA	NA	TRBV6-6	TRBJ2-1	CASSRIPGRKNHNEQFF	TGTGCCAGCAGCCGGATACCGGGACGCAAAAATCACAATGAGCAGTTCTTC
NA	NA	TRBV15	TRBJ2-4	CATIAKNIQYF	TGTGCCACCATAGCCAAAAACATTCAGTACTTC
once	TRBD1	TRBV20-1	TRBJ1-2	CSSTTGKTLEGYTF	TGCAGTTCGACGACAGGGAAGACACTCGAAGGCTACACCTTC
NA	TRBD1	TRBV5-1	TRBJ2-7	CASSILPGQGYEQYF	TGCGCCAGCAGCATTCTTCCGGGACAGGGGTACGAGCAGTACTTC
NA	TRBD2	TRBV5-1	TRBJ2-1	CASSLTSGGARYNEQFF	TGCGCCAGCAGCTTGACTAGCGGGGGGGCCCGGTACAATGAGCAGTTCTTC
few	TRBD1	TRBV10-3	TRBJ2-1	CAIREPGQGANEQFF	TGTGCCATCAGGGAACCGGGACAGGGGGCGAATGAGCAGTTCTTC
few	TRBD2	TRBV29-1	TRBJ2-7	CSGRTGALAGGSILTYEQYF	TGCAGCGGACGGACAGGGGCCCTAGCGGGGGGCTCTATCTTAACCTACGAGCAGTACTTC
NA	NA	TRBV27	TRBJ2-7	CASSLYWQGAYEQYF	TGTGCCAGCAGTTTATACTGGCAGGGAGCCTACGAGCAGTACTTC
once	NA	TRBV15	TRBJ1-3	CATSRGSNTIYF	TGTGCCACCAGCAGAGGTTCAAACACCATATATTTT
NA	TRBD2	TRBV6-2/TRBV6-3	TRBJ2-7	CASSRTSGGVASYEQYF	TGTGCCAGCAGTCGGACTAGCGGGGGGGTTGCTTCCTACGAGCAGTACTTC
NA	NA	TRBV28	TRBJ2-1	CASSFTPEVQNEETQFF	TGTGCCAGCAGTTTCACTCCAGAAGTACAGAACGAAGAGACCCAGTTCTTC
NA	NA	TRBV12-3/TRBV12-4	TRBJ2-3	CASSLEAGYTQYF	TGTGCCAGCAGTTTAGAGGCGGGGTATACGCAGTATTTT
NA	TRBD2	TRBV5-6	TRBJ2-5	CASSWRGTRVINEQYF	TGTGCCAGCAGCTGGCGCGGGACTAGAGTTATCAATGAGCAGTACTTC
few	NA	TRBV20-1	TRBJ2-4	CGALRVSKNIQYF	TGCGGTGCTCTGCGGGTATCCAAAAACATTCAGTACTTC
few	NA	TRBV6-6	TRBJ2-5	CASSYPDNQETQYF	TGTGCCAGCAGTTACCCGGACAATCAAGAGACCCAGTACTTC
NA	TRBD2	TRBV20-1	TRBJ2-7	CSAPRASGGYEQYF	TGCAGTGCTCCTCGGGCTAGCGGGGGTTACGAGCAGTACTTC
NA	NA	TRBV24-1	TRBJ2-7	CATSDPFSYEQYF	TGTGCCACCAGTGATCCCTTCTCCTACGAGCAGTACTTC
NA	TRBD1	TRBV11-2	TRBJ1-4	CASSLGTAGGAEKLFF	TGTGCCAGCAGCTTAGGCACAGCAGGGGGCGCGGAAAAACTGTTTTTT
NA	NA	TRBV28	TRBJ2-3	CASSLLSLILTDTQYF	TGTGCCAGCAGTTTATTATCCCTAATTCTCACAGATACGCAGTATTTT
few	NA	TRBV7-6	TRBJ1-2	CASSSASGDGYTF	TGTGCCAGCAGCTCGGCATCAGGGGACGGCTACACCTTC
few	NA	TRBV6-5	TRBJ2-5	CASSYDRSYGEQYF	TGTGCCAGCAGTTACGACAGGTCCTACGGAGAGCAGTACTTC
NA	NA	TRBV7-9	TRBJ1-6	CASSLVSQGGSPLHF	TGTGCCAGCAGCTTAGTTTCCCAGGGAGGGTCACCCCTCCACTTT
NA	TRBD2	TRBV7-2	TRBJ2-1	CASSSMGRKSSGTYNEQFF	TGTGCCAGCAGCTCAATGGGCAGGAAGTCTAGCGGAACCTACAATGAGCAGTTCTTC
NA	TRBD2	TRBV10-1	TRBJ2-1	CASSPGTSFPEQFF	TGCGCCAGCAGCCCCGGGACTAGCTTTCCTGAGCAGTTCTTC
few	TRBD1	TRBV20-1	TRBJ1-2	CSASSTGGGYGYTF	TGCAGTGCTAGCTCGACAGGGGGCGGCTATGGCTACACCTTC
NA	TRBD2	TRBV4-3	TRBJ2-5	CASSQDPPSGGLSYQETQYF	TGCGCCAGCAGCCAAGATCCCCCTAGCGGGGGGCTCTCGTACCAAGAGACCCAGTACTTC
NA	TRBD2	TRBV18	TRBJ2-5	CASSQRGTSGTQETQYF	TGTGCCAGCTCTCAACGGGGGACTAGCGGGACACAAGAGACCCAGTACTTC